This T cell receptor beta chain is drawn from a study of cytomegalovirus exposure and HLA in healthy donors. Assay: immunoSEQ multiplex PCR; the TCRdb copy retains only in-frame clones and omits some. The sample includes under 250,000 clones, around four fifths of them seen just once. In the case of this clone: Its antigen is unidentified.

Study-level points and caveats: A subsequent analysis found that TCR clusters from the first cohort also tended to co-occur in the approximately 120 validation repertoires, with around 94% of cluster scores above 0. A few of the chains that were CMV-associated were confirmed in vitro to be specific for CMV antigens.

The sequenced sample consisted of PBMCs. The receptor comes from a woman younger than 30 in good health and CMV-seronegative.

The chain's CDR3 is CATSRAQTAYNEQFF. The CDR3, as DNA: TGTGCCACCAGCAGAGCTCAGACAGCCTACAATGAGCAGTTCTTC. The chain carries TRBV15 and TRBJ2-1; tentatively, D is TRBD1 (5 bases). Trimming took 1 base from V and 2 from J, leaving 9 bases between them. The CDR3 spans 15 residues. Germline V gene lookup returns CDR1 LNHNV and CDR2 YYDKDF (reference sequence).